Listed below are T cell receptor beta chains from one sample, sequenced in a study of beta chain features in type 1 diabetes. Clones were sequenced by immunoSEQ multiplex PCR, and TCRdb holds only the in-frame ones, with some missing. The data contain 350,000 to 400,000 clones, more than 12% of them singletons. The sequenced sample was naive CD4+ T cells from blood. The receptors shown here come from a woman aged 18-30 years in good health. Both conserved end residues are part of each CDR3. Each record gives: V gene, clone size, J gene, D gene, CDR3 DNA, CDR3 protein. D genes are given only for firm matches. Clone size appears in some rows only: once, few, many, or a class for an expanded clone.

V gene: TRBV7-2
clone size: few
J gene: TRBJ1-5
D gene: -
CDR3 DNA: TGTGCCAGCAGCTTAGGCGGGGTACGCAATCAGCCCCAGCATTTT
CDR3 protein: CASSLGGVRNQPQHF

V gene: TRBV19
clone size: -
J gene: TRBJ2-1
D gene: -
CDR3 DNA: TGTGCCGTTAGGGGACTCTCCTACAATGAGCAGTTCTTC
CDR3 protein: CAVRGLSYNEQFF

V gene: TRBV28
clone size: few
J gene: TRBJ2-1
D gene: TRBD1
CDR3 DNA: TGTGCCAGCAGTCCTCGGACAGGGATCAGCTCCTACAATGAGCAGTTCTTC
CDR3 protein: CASSPRTGISSYNEQFF

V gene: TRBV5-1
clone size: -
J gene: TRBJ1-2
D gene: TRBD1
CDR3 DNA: TGCGCCAGCAGCTTGGGAGGGGGCCAAGGTGGCTACACCTTC
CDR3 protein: CASSLGGGQGGYTF

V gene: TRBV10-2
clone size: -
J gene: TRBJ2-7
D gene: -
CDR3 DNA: TGCGCCAGCACCTCCAGGGAGCAGTACTTC
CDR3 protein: CASTSREQYF

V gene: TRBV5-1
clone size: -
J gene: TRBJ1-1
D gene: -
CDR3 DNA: TGCGCCAGCAGCTTGGATTCGGGGGGCGTGAGTACTGAAGCTTTCTTT
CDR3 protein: CASSLDSGGVSTEAFF

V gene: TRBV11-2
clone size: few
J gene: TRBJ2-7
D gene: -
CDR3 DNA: TGTGCCAGCAGGCCCCAGGTATGGCCCTACGAGCAGTACTTC
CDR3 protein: CASRPQVWPYEQYF

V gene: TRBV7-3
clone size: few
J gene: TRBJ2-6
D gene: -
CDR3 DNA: TGTGCCAGCAGCTTAACCAGGTCTGGGGCCAACGTCCTGACTTTC
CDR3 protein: CASSLTRSGANVLTF

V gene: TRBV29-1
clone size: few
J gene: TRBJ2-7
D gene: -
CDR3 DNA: TGCAGCGTTGAAGGGGGCAACTACGAGCAGTACTTC
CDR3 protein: CSVEGGNYEQYF

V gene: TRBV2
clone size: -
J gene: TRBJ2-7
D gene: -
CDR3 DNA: TGTGCCAGCAGTGCGTCTTCGGTAGAGCAGTACTTC
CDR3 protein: CASSASSVEQYF

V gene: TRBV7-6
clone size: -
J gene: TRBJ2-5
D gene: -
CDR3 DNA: TGTGCCAGCAGCCCCGAGCCCCAAGAGACCCAGTACTTC
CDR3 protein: CASSPEPQETQYF

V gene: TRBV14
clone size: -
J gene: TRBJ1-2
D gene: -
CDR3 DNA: TGTGCCAGCAGCCAAGTGACAGCCTATGGCTACACCTTC
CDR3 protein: CASSQVTAYGYTF

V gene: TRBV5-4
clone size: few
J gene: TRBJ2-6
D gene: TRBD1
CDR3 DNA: TGTGCCAGCAGCTGGCGGCCGGCAGGGGGCTCTGGGGCCAACGTCCTGACTTTC
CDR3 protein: CASSWRPAGGSGANVLTF

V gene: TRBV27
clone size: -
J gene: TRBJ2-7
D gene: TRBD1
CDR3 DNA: TGTGCCAGCAGTAGACAGGGGGGGACCTACGAGCAGTACTTC
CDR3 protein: CASSRQGGTYEQYF

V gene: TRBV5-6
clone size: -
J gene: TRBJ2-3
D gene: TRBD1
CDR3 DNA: TGTGCCAGCAGCCTCGGGATCCGGACAGGGGAGACAGATACGCAGTATTTT
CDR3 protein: CASSLGIRTGETDTQYF

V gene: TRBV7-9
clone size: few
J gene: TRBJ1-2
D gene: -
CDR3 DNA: TGTGCCAGCAGCTTAGGGGAGTATGGCTACACCTTC
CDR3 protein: CASSLGEYGYTF

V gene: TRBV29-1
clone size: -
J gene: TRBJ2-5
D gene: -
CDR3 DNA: TGCAGCGTTGAAGCAGGGACCCAGTACTTC
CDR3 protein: CSVEAGTQYF

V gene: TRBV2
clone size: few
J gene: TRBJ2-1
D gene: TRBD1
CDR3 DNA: TGTGCCAGCAGGACGAGGACAGGCCTGGGCAATGAGCAGTTCTTC
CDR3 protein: CASRTRTGLGNEQFF

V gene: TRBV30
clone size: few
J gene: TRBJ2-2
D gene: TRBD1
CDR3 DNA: TGTGCCTGGACCCCCCAGGGGGCGAACACCGGGGAGCTGTTTTTT
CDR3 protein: CAWTPQGANTGELFF

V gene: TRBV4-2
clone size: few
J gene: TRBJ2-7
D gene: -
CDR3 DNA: TGTGCCAGCAGCGAACCTGACAGACCCTACGAGCAGTACTTC
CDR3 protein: CASSEPDRPYEQYF

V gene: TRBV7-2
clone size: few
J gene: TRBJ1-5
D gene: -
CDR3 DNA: TGTGCCAGCAGCTCCGCAGGGGCAGGCAATCAGCCCCAGCATTTT
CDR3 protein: CASSSAGAGNQPQHF

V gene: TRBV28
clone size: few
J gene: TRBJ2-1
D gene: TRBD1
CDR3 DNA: TGTGCCAGTGGACAGGGATCGGGCAATGAGCAGTTCTTC
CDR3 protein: CASGQGSGNEQFF

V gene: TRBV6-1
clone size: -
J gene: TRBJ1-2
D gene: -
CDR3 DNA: TGTGCCGGAGGGTCGCGCACCTTC
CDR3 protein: CAGGSRTF

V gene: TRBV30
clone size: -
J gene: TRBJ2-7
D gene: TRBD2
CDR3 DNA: TGTGCCTGGAGTGGACTAGCGGGCCCCCAGTTC
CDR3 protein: CAWSGLAGPQF

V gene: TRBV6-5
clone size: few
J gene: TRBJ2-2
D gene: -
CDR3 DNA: TGTGCCAGCAGTTACGACAGGAACACCGGGGAGCTGTTTTTT
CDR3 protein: CASSYDRNTGELFF

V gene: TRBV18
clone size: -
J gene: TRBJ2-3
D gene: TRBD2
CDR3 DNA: TGTGCCAGCTCAGCGACTAGCGGAAGCACAGATACGCAGTATTTT
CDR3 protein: CASSATSGSTDTQYF

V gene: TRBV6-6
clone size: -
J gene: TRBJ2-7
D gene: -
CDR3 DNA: TGTGCCAGCAGACAGGAGGGGCAGTACTTC
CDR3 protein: CASRQEGQYF

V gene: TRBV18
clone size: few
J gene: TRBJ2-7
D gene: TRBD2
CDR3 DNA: TGTGCCAGCTCACCCTATGGGGCTAGCGGGAGAAACGAGCAGTACTTC
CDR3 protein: CASSPYGASGRNEQYF

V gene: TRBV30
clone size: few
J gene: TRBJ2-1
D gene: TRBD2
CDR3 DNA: TGTGCCTGGAGTGGACTAGCGGGCAGCTCCTACAATGAGCAGTTCTTC
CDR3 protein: CAWSGLAGSSYNEQFF

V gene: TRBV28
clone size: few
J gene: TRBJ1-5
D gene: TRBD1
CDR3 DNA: TGTGCCAGCAGACAGACAGGGGGCGTCCGGCAGCCCCAGCATTTT
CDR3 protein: CASRQTGGVRQPQHF

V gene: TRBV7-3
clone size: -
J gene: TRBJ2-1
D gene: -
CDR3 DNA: TGTGCCAGCAGCTCACCGAGCTCCTACAATGAGCAGTTCTTC
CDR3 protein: CASSSPSSYNEQFF

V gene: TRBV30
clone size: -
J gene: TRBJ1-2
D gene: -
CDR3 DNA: TGTGCCTGGAGTTCTCCAGGGGTCCGGGGCTACACCTTC
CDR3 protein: CAWSSPGVRGYTF